These T cell receptor beta chains were read from a single sample in a study of blood T cell repertoires in COVID-19. Profiled with immunoSEQ multiplex PCR; TCRdb holds only in-frame clones, not every one. The sample holds about 170,000 clones, 85% seen once. Sequencing was performed on peripheral blood. The source is a human donor with acute or convalescent COVID-19. The donor label of this sample is uncertain. CDR3s include the opening cysteine and the closing phenylalanine or tryptophan. The D gene is left open where the match is weak. A row's size may be missing; if present it is once, few, many or a size class.

D: TRBD2
size: once
J: TRBJ2-3
V: TRBV7-2
CDR3: CASSLGGGGAMDTQYF
DNA: TGTGCCAGCAGCTTGGGTGGCGGGGGGGCCATGGATACGCAGTATTTT

D: NA
size: NA
J: TRBJ2-4
V: TRBV6-2/TRBV6-3
CDR3: CASSYGGARKNIQYF
DNA: TGTGCCAGCAGTTATGGGGGGGCTAGAAAAAACATTCAGTACTTC

D: TRBD1
size: NA
J: TRBJ1-4
V: TRBV19
CDR3: CASSGPGQRNEKLFF
DNA: TGTGCCAGTAGTGGACCGGGACAGCGAAACGAAAAACTGTTTTTT

D: NA
size: NA
J: TRBJ2-2
V: TRBV5-6
CDR3: CASSGGAPGELFF
DNA: TGTGCCAGCAGCGGGGGGGCCCCCGGGGAGCTGTTTTTT

D: TRBD2
size: NA
J: TRBJ2-7
V: TRBV24-1
CDR3: CATRGGVDSSYEQYF
DNA: TGTGCCACCCGGGGGGGGGTCGATTCTTCGTACGAGCAGTACTTC

D: TRBD1
size: NA
J: TRBJ1-3
V: TRBV7-2
CDR3: CASSSWDRGGNTIYF
DNA: TGTGCCAGCAGCTCATGGGACAGGGGGGGAAACACCATATATTTT

D: NA
size: NA
J: TRBJ2-3
V: TRBV9
CDR3: CASSAVTLDTQYF
DNA: TGTGCCAGCAGCGCGGTAACTTTAGATACGCAGTATTTT

D: TRBD1
size: NA
J: TRBJ1-5
V: TRBV9
CDR3: CASSVGQGGNQPQHF
DNA: TGTGCCAGCAGCGTGGGACAGGGGGGCAATCAGCCCCAGCATTTT

D: TRBD2
size: NA
J: TRBJ2-7
V: TRBV6-2/TRBV6-3
CDR3: CASSPGTSGGRQSEQYF
DNA: TGTGCCAGCAGTCCCGGGACTAGCGGGGGCCGCCAATCCGAGCAGTACTTC

D: NA
size: NA
J: TRBJ1-4
V: TRBV2
CDR3: CASSEEQATNEKLFF
DNA: TGTGCCAGCAGTGAAGAGCAGGCAACTAATGAAAAACTGTTTTTT

D: NA
size: NA
J: TRBJ2-3
V: TRBV5-5
CDR3: CASSLRRLEADTQYF
DNA: TGTGCCAGCAGCTTGCGGCGCCTAGAGGCAGATACGCAGTATTTT

D: NA
size: NA
J: TRBJ1-1
V: TRBV5-1
CDR3: CASSLRGGDTEAFF
DNA: TGCGCCAGCAGCTTGAGGGGAGGGGACACTGAAGCTTTCTTT

D: TRBD1
size: NA
J: TRBJ1-4
V: TRBV28
CDR3: CASGQGATNEKLFF
DNA: TGTGCCAGCGGACAGGGGGCAACTAATGAAAAACTGTTTTTT

D: TRBD1
size: NA
J: TRBJ2-7
V: TRBV7-8
CDR3: CASSLLGPGQGALEQYF
DNA: TGTGCCAGCAGCTTATTGGGGCCGGGACAGGGGGCCCTAGAGCAGTACTTC

D: TRBD1
size: NA
J: TRBJ2-7
V: TRBV6-1
CDR3: CASSDYPQTGNEQYF
DNA: TGTGCCAGCAGTGATTATCCGCAGACAGGGAACGAGCAGTACTTC

D: NA
size: NA
J: TRBJ2-1
V: TRBV24-1
CDR3: CATSDSQRFATVEQFF
DNA: TGTGCCACCAGTGATTCCCAACGCTTCGCTACCGTTGAGCAGTTCTTC

D: TRBD1
size: NA
J: TRBJ1-2
V: TRBV29-1
CDR3: CSVEEGTGVVGYTF
DNA: TGCAGCGTTGAAGAGGGGACAGGGGTTGTGGGCTACACCTTC

D: TRBD1
size: NA
J: TRBJ2-1
V: TRBV6-6
CDR3: CASAGQGRNNEQFF
DNA: TGTGCCAGCGCCGGACAGGGGAGGAACAATGAGCAGTTCTTC

D: NA
size: NA
J: TRBJ2-5
V: TRBV5-1
CDR3: CASSPDRPQETQYF
DNA: TGCGCCAGCAGCCCCGACAGGCCTCAAGAGACCCAGTACTTC

D: NA
size: few
J: TRBJ1-5
V: TRBV7-9
CDR3: CASSSLTADQPQHF
DNA: TGTGCCAGCAGCTCGCTCACGGCGGATCAGCCCCAGCATTTT

D: TRBD1
size: NA
J: TRBJ1-2
V: TRBV9
CDR3: CASSNTGALTQYTF
DNA: TGTGCCAGCAGCAATACAGGGGCCCTCACCCAGTACACCTTC

D: TRBD1
size: NA
J: TRBJ1-2
V: TRBV15
CDR3: CATSREGRTGLYTF
DNA: TGTGCCACCAGCAGAGAGGGGCGGACAGGACTCTACACCTTC

D: TRBD1
size: NA
J: TRBJ2-5
V: TRBV19
CDR3: CASSDRGRETQYF
DNA: TGTGCCAGTAGCGACAGGGGGAGAGAGACCCAGTACTTC

D: TRBD1
size: many
J: TRBJ1-2
V: TRBV30
CDR3: CAWSVQKQGPPNYGYTF
DNA: TGTGCCTGGAGTGTCCAGAAACAGGGGCCCCCCAACTATGGCTACACCTTC

D: NA
size: NA
J: TRBJ1-1
V: TRBV2
CDR3: CASLGGRWNTEAFF
DNA: TGTGCCAGCCTGGGGGGACGCTGGAACACTGAAGCTTTCTTT

D: TRBD1
size: NA
J: TRBJ1-1
V: TRBV2
CDR3: CASSHDRAGNTEAFF
DNA: TGTGCCAGCAGTCACGACAGGGCGGGGAACACTGAAGCTTTCTTT

D: TRBD1
size: NA
J: TRBJ1-2
V: TRBV5-5
CDR3: CASSLATGNYGYTF
DNA: TGTGCCAGCAGCTTGGCGACAGGGAACTATGGCTACACCTTC

D: NA
size: many
J: TRBJ1-5
V: TRBV5-1
CDR3: CASSLSGGNQPQHF
DNA: TGCGCCAGCAGCTTGTCAGGGGGCAATCAGCCCCAGCATTTT

D: NA
size: NA
J: TRBJ1-5
V: TRBV6-6
CDR3: CASSYSSGKQPQHF
DNA: TGTGCCAGCAGTTACTCCTCGGGGAAGCAGCCCCAGCATTTT

D: NA
size: NA
J: TRBJ2-7
V: TRBV30
CDR3: CAWSVRSTGKYEQYF
DNA: TGTGCCTGGAGTGTACGATCTACAGGGAAATACGAGCAGTACTTC

D: TRBD1
size: NA
J: TRBJ1-1
V: TRBV7-9
CDR3: CASSSGQGNIVHTEAFF
DNA: TGTGCCAGCAGCTCTGGACAGGGGAATATCGTACACACTGAAGCTTTCTTT

D: NA
size: NA
J: TRBJ1-1
V: TRBV19
CDR3: CASSDPFNREEAFF
DNA: TGTGCCAGTTCCGACCCGTTTAACCGGGAGGAAGCTTTCTTT

D: NA
size: NA
J: TRBJ1-3
V: TRBV5-1
CDR3: CASSSGESGNTIYF
DNA: TGCGCCAGCAGCTCTGGAGAATCTGGAAACACCATATATTTT

D: NA
size: NA
J: TRBJ2-7
V: TRBV5-4
CDR3: CASSIGQTTSQYF
DNA: TGTGCCAGCAGCATCGGACAGACTACGTCGCAGTACTTC

D: TRBD2
size: NA
J: TRBJ2-7
V: TRBV2
CDR3: CASRQEGLAGGEQYF
DNA: TGTGCCAGCAGGCAAGAGGGACTAGCGGGGGGGGAGCAGTACTTC

D: TRBD2
size: NA
J: TRBJ2-5
V: TRBV11-2
CDR3: CASSSLAGGQETQYF
DNA: TGTGCCAGCAGCTCACTAGCGGGGGGCCAAGAGACCCAGTACTTC

D: TRBD2
size: NA
J: TRBJ2-3
V: TRBV7-3
CDR3: CASSSRTSGGATTQYF
DNA: TGTGCCAGCAGCTCGCGGACTAGCGGGGGGGCCACTACGCAGTATTTT

D: NA
size: NA
J: TRBJ1-3
V: TRBV28
CDR3: CASSPALQTYLSGNTIYF
DNA: TGTGCCAGCAGTCCCGCGCTGCAGACATATCTCTCTGGAAACACCATATATTTT

D: TRBD2
size: NA
J: TRBJ2-1
V: TRBV4-2
CDR3: CASSSPGTRNPNEQFF
DNA: TGTGCCAGCAGCTCGCCCGGGACTAGGAACCCCAATGAGCAGTTCTTC

D: NA
size: NA
J: TRBJ1-4
V: TRBV5-1
CDR3: CASSAGNEKLFF
DNA: TGCGCCAGCAGCGCAGGGAATGAAAAACTGTTTTTT

D: TRBD2
size: NA
J: TRBJ2-7
V: TRBV6-2/TRBV6-3
CDR3: CASSYSSTSGAYEQYF
DNA: TGTGCCAGCAGTTACTCCTCGACTAGCGGGGCCTACGAGCAGTACTTC

D: TRBD2
size: NA
J: TRBJ2-7
V: TRBV6-6
CDR3: CASRLAGSSYEQYF
DNA: TGTGCCAGCAGGTTAGCGGGTAGCTCCTACGAGCAGTACTTC

D: NA
size: once
J: TRBJ1-2
V: TRBV30
CDR3: CAWSVGQGYGYTF
DNA: TGTGCCTGGAGTGTAGGGCAGGGCTATGGCTACACCTTC

D: NA
size: NA
J: TRBJ1-2
V: TRBV2
CDR3: CASSEVRQATNYGYTF
DNA: TGTGCCAGCAGTGAAGTCCGACAGGCAACGAACTATGGCTACACCTTC

D: NA
size: NA
J: TRBJ1-2
V: TRBV4-3
CDR3: CASSQETGADYTF
DNA: TGCGCCAGCAGCCAAGAAACTGGGGCCGACTACACCTTC

D: NA
size: NA
J: TRBJ1-1
V: TRBV5-1
CDR3: CASSPTTPHTEAFF
DNA: TGCGCCAGCAGCCCAACGACACCTCACACTGAAGCTTTCTTT

D: NA
size: NA
J: TRBJ2-1
V: TRBV11-3
CDR3: CASSSQTVSSYNEQFF
DNA: TGTGCCAGCAGCAGCCAGACAGTTAGCTCCTACAATGAGCAGTTCTTC

D: TRBD1
size: NA
J: TRBJ1-1
V: TRBV5-1
CDR3: CASSSTGGADTEAFF
DNA: TGCGCCAGCAGTTCAACAGGGGGCGCCGACACTGAAGCTTTCTTT

D: NA
size: NA
J: TRBJ1-6
V: TRBV10-1
CDR3: CASSESKGSNSPLHF
DNA: TGCGCCAGCAGTGAGTCGAAAGGGAGCAATTCACCCCTCCACTTT

D: TRBD1
size: NA
J: TRBJ1-2
V: TRBV5-1
CDR3: CASSQGQGRGGYTF
DNA: TGCGCCAGCAGCCAGGGACAGGGGCGAGGTGGCTACACCTTC

D: TRBD1
size: NA
J: TRBJ2-5
V: TRBV19
CDR3: CASSIDRGRETQYF
DNA: TGTGCCAGTAGTATCGACAGGGGCAGGGAGACCCAGTACTTC

D: TRBD1
size: NA
J: TRBJ1-4
V: TRBV7-8
CDR3: CASSPKVDRVDEKLFF
DNA: TGTGCCAGCAGCCCTAAGGTGGACAGGGTCGATGAAAAACTGTTTTTT